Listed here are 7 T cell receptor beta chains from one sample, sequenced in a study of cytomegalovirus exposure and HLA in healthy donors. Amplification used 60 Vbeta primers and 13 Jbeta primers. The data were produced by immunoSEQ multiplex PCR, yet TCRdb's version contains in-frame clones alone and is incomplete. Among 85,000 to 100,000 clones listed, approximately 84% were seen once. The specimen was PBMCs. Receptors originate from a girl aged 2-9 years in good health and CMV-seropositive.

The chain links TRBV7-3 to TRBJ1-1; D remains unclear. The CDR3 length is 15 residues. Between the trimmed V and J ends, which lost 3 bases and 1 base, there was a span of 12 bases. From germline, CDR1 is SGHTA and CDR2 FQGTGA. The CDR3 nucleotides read TGTGCCAGCAGCTTGGGGTATGGGAGGAACACTGAAGCTTTCTTT. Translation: CASSLGYGRNTEAFF.

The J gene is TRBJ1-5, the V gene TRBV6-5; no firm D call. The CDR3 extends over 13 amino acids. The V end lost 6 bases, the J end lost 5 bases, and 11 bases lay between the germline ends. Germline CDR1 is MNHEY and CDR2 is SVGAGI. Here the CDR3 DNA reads TGTGCCAGCAGCCGGGATTTATATCAGCCCCAGCATTTT. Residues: CASSRDLYQPQHF.

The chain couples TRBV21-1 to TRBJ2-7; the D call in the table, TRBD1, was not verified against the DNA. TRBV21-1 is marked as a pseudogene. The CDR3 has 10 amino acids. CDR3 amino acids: CASSQYEQYF. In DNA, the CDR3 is TGTGCCAGCAGCCAGTACGAGCAGTACTTC.

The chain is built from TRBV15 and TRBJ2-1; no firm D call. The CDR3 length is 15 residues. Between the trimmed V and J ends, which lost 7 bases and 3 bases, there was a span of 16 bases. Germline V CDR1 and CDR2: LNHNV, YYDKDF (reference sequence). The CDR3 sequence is CATMYLAENYNEQFF. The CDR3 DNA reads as TGTGCCACCATGTATCTGGCGGAGAACTACAATGAGCAGTTCTTC. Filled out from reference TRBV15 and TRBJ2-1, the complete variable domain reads DAMVIQNPRYQVTQFGKPVTLSCSQTLNHNVMYWYQQKSSQAPKLLFHYYDKDFNNEADTPDNFQSRRPNTSFCFLDIRSPGLGDTAMYLCATMYLAENYNEQFFGPGTRLTVL.

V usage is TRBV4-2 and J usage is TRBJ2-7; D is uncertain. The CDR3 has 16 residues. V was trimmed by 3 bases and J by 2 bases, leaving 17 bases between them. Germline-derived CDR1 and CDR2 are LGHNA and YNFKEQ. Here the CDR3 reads CASSHMASEVAYEQYF. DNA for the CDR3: TGTGCCAGCAGCCATATGGCCAGCGAGGTGGCCTACGAGCAGTACTTC.

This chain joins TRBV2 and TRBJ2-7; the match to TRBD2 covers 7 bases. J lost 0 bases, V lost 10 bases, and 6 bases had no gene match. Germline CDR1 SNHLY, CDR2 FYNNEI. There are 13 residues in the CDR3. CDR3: CATRTSPSYEQYF. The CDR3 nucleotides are TGTGCCACCCGGACTAGTCCCTCCTACGAGCAGTACTTC.

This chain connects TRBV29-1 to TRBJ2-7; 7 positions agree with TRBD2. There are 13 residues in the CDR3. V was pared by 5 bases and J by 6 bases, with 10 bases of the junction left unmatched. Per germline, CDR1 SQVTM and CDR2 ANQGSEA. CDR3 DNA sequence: TGCAGCGTTCACAACGGACTAGTCGCCGAGCAGTACTTC. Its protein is CSVHNGLVAEQYF.